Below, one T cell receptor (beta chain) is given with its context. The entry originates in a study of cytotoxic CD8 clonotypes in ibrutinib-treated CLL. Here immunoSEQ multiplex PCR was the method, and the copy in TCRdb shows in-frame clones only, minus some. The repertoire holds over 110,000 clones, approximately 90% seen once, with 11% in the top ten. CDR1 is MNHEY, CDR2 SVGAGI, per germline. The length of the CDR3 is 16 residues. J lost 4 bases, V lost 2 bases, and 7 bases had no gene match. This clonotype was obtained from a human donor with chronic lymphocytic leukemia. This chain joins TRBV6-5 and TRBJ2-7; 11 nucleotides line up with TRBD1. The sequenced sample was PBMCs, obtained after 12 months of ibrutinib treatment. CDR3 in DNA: TGTGCCAGCAGTTACAACGGACAGGGGGCTATATACGAGCAGTACTTC. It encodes CASSYNGQGAIYEQYF.